A single sample gave rise to the 21 T cell receptor beta chains below, sequenced in a study of blood T cell repertoires in COVID-19. TCRdb keeps only in-frame clones here, not all; method: immunoSEQ multiplex PCR. The sample holds around 200,000 clones, 80% to 90% seen once. The source material was PBMCs or T cells enriched from blood (not recorded which). These receptors were obtained from a woman aged 40 to 50 with acute COVID-19.

This clone was seen a few times. V gene TRBV19 combines with J gene TRBJ1-2; 8 nucleotides agree with TRBD1. The CDR3 spans 20 residues. The germline V gene encodes CDR1 LNHDA and CDR2 SQIVND (reference sequence). After removal of 7 bases from V and 0 bases from J, the junction contained 22 bases not matched to a gene. The CDR3 region has the DNA TGTGCCAGTACCCAGGGGATAGACAGGGGAGGAATAGTCGCTAACTATGGCTACACCTTC. This translates into CASTQGIDRGGIVANYGYTF.

The chain recombines TRBV30 with TRBJ1-2, with D perhaps TRBD1 (5 bases). V dropped 2 bases and J dropped 8 bases, with 18 bases sitting between them. Germline lookup yields CDR1 GTSNPN and CDR2 SVGIG (reference sequence). This CDR3 contains 14 residues. The CDR3 protein is CAWSRDQFGGGYTF. DNA of the CDR3: TGTGCCTGGAGTCGGGACCAATTTGGGGGGGGCTACACCTTC.

The chain joins TRBV7-8 to TRBJ1-4; tentative D call: TRBD1 (5 bases). Germline V lookup: CDR1 SGHVS, CDR2 FQNEAQ. CDR3 length: 15 amino acids. Trimming cost V 2 bases and J 6 bases, with 13 bases left between them. The CDR3 DNA follows: TGTGCCAGCAGCTTATTAGGGGCGGTGGATGAAAAACTGTTTTTT. It specifies CASSLLGAVDEKLFF.

The chain uses TRBV6-6 and TRBJ1-5, with D uncertain. CDR3 length: 13 residues. The germline V and J ends were trimmed by 4 bases and 3 bases, with 7 bases remaining between them. Germline V lookup: CDR1 MNHNY, CDR2 SVGAGI (reference sequence). DNA for the CDR3: TGTGCCAGCAGTTTACTCGACAATCAGCCCCAGCATTTT. It is translated as CASSLLDNQPQHF.

V and J are TRBV19 and TRBJ2-3, with 8 bases that match TRBD1. Trimming cost V 1 base and J 6 bases; bases outside gene matches: 6. Germline-derived CDR1 and CDR2 are LNHDA and SQIVND (reference sequence). The CDR3 runs 15 residues. The CDR3 DNA follows: TGTGCCAGTAGTATAGGAGGGACAGGTCCGGATACGCAGTATTTT. Protein product: CASSIGGTGPDTQYF. Looking up the rest from reference TRBV19 and TRBJ2-3 gives the full variable domain: DGGITQSPKYLFRKEGQNVTLSCEQNLNHDAMYWYRQDPGQGLRLIYYSQIVNDFQKGDIAEGYSVSREKKESFPLTVTSAQKNPTAFYLCASSIGGTGPDTQYFGPGTRLTVL.

The chain has TRBV13 and TRBJ2-1; TRBD1 matches 9 bases. V was pared by 0 bases and J by 7 bases, with 1 base of the junction left unmatched. CDR1 PRHDT and CDR2 FYEKMQ come from the germline V gene (reference sequence). The CDR3 covers 14 residues. CDR3 bases: TGTGCCAGCAGCTTAGGGACAGGGGGAAATGAGCAGTTCTTC. Its translation: CASSLGTGGNEQFF.

This clone was detected only once. The V and J genes are TRBV18 and TRBJ2-7, with 11 bases aligning to TRBD1. CDR1 is KGHSH, CDR2 LQKENI, per germline. This CDR3 region has 13 residues. Unmatched junction bases numbered 4, after V lost 4 bases and J lost 8 bases. The CDR3 DNA reads as TGTGCCAGCTCACGGGACAGGGGGATTAAGCAGTACTTC. Translating it yields CASSRDRGIKQYF.

The genes are TRBV7-3 and TRBJ1-1, with 11 bases identical to TRBD1. The germline V gene encodes CDR1 SGHTA and CDR2 FQGTGA. The CDR3 has 15 residues. J gave up 2 bases and V 5 bases, and 4 bases lay outside the gene matches. The CDR3 DNA follows: TGTGCCAGCAGCACCAGGACAGGGGGCAACACTGAAGCTTTCTTT. The encoded protein is CASSTRTGGNTEAFF. The variable domain in full, completed from reference TRBV7-3 and TRBJ1-1, reads GAGVSQTPSNKVTEKGKYVELRCDPISGHTALYWYRQSLGQGPEFLIYFQGTGAADDSGLPNDRFFAVRPEGSVSTLKIQRTERGDSAVYLCASSTRTGGNTEAFFGQGTRLTVV.

This chain connects TRBV18 to TRBJ2-5; TRBD2 matches 13 bases. V dropped 3 bases and J dropped 4; count of bases not matched to a gene: 8. Germline V CDR1 and CDR2: KGHSH, LQKENI. This CDR3 is built from 17 residues. The CDR3 region is CASSPGPGLAGPETQYF. The CDR3 DNA reads TGTGCCAGCTCACCCGGCCCGGGACTAGCGGGGCCAGAGACCCAGTACTTC.

The chain recombines TRBV5-6 with TRBJ2-1; D unresolved. The CDR3 has 12 amino acids. The V and J ends lost 4 bases and 7 bases respectively, with 9 bases between them. Germline V gene sequence: CDR1 SGHDT, CDR2 YYEEEE. CDR3 sequence (DNA): TGTGCCAGCAGCGATTATAGAAATGAGCAGTTCTTC. Its protein is CASSDYRNEQFF.

J is TRBJ1-2 and V is TRBV27; D might be TRBD1 (6 bases). Germline V gene data show CDR1 as MNHEY and CDR2 as SMNVEV (reference sequence). The germline V and J ends were trimmed by 6 bases and 8 bases, with 10 bases remaining between them. The CDR3 sequence is 11 residues long. This CDR3 reads CASSRGSGYTF. As DNA, the CDR3 is TGTGCCAGCAGCAGGGGTAGCGGCTACACCTTC.

The V and J genes are TRBV4-2 and TRBJ1-5; D not certain. The V gene lost 0 bases and the J gene lost 2 bases, with 14 bases spanning the gap. The CDR3 has 17 residues. Germline V gene data show CDR1 as LGHNA and CDR2 as YNFKEQ. The CDR3 region is CASSQDVAAVGNQPQHF. Written as DNA, the CDR3 is TGTGCCAGCAGCCAAGATGTTGCGGCGGTTGGCAATCAGCCCCAGCATTTT.

The chain joins TRBV9 to TRBJ1-1, with D hard to call. Germline CDR1 and CDR2: SGDLS and YYNGEE. This CDR3 has 15 amino acids. Trimming shortened V by 0 bases and J by 6 bases, and 15 bases separated the two germline ends. The CDR3 DNA follows: TGTGCCAGCAGCGTAGTGTCAGACACAGATGCTGAAGCTTTCTTT. Its translation: CASSVVSDTDAEAFF.

The chain has TRBV7-3 and TRBJ2-7, with 9 bases that match TRBD1. V gave up 5 bases and J gave up 5 bases; unmatched junction bases: 10. The CDR3 is 15 amino acids. Germline V gives CDR1 SGHTA, CDR2 FQGTGA. The DNA of the CDR3 is TGTGCCAGCAGCCTCTCCGGGACAGGGTTGGACGAGCAGTACTTC. This gives the protein CASSLSGTGLDEQYF.

The table lists this clone with a few counts. The J gene is TRBJ1-2, the V gene TRBV5-1; 11 bases align to TRBD1. The CDR3 is made up of 14 amino acids. With V trimmed by 2 bases and J by 8 bases, 5 bases remained unmatched. Germline V gives CDR1 SGHRS, CDR2 YFSETQ. CDR3 nucleotides: TGCGCCAGCAGCTTTGGACAGGGGGCAGGCGGCTACACCTTC. Amino acid sequence: CASSFGQGAGGYTF.

The chain links TRBV27 to TRBJ2-5; 10 bases fit TRBD2. The CDR3 consists of 17 residues. Germline values: CDR1 MNHEY, CDR2 SMNVEV (reference sequence). With 4 bases clipped from V and 2 bases from J, the junction kept 10 bases outside the gene matches. The CDR3 is CASSSLASGGEQETQYF. As DNA, the CDR3 is TGTGCCAGCAGTTCCCTCGCCAGCGGGGGGGAACAAGAGACCCAGTACTTC.

The V call is TRBV6-5, the J call TRBJ2-1; TRBD1 matches 9 bases. The CDR3 has 15 amino acids. Germline CDR1 MNHEY, CDR2 SVGAGI. After removal of 4 bases from V and 9 bases from J, the junction contained 10 bases not matched to a gene. The CDR3 nucleotides are TGTGCCAGCAGTTCGGGACAGGGCGCGGGGAGTGAGCAGTTCTTC. Protein product: CASSSGQGAGSEQFF.

V and J are TRBV5-1 and TRBJ2-3, with 10 positions matching TRBD2. This CDR3 is built from 15 residues. J gave up 3 bases and V 3 bases, and 4 bases lay outside the gene matches. The germline V gene has CDR1 SGHRS and CDR2 YFSETQ. DNA for the CDR3: TGCGCCAGCAGCTCAGGACTAGCGGAGACAGATACGCAGTATTTT. This gives the protein CASSSGLAETDTQYF.

The V gene is TRBV10-3, the J gene TRBJ2-1; 9 nucleotides match TRBD1. The ends lost 0 bases at V and 6 bases at J; junction bases unmatched: 6. The germline V gene has CDR1 ENHRY and CDR2 SYGVKD. The length of the CDR3 is 16 residues. This CDR3 reads CAISESTGQGGNEQFF. Written as DNA, the CDR3 is TGTGCCATCAGTGAGTCCACGGGACAGGGCGGCAATGAGCAGTTCTTC.

The rearrangement joins TRBV5-1 to TRBJ1-2; 7 nucleotides align to TRBD1. The J segment lost 4 bases and the V segment lost 4 bases, leaving 7 bases of the junction unmatched. This CDR3 has 14 residues. Germline V gene data show CDR1 as SGHRS and CDR2 as YFSETQ. The CDR3 loop is CASSGTASRYGYTF. The CDR3 nucleotides read TGCGCCAGCAGCGGGACAGCCTCACGCTATGGCTACACCTTC.

The chain couples TRBV4-2 to TRBJ1-3; a weak D match, TRBD1 (6 bases). V lost 1 base to trimming and J lost 5 bases, with 9 bases between them. Germline assignment: CDR1 LGHNA and CDR2 YNFKEQ. The CDR3 runs 14 residues. The CDR3 DNA follows: TGTGCCAGCAGCCAAGCCGGGACAAGAAACACCATATATTTT. As protein: CASSQAGTRNTIYF.